The rows below give T cell receptor beta chains drawn from one sample of a study of T cell clonotyping in hematopoietic cell transplantation. Some clones are missing from TCRdb's copy, which holds only in-frame ones; the method was immunoSEQ multiplex PCR. This table holds more than 15,000 clones, over 90% found once. Sequencing was done on a sample of peripheral blood mononuclear cells. The receptors here all came from a man aged 35-49 years in good health. Some clones in this sample may be carry-over from other donors' samples. The CDR3 runs from the conserved cysteine through the conserved F or W. D genes are given only for firm matches. Only part of the rows carry a size: once, few, many, or a class if the clone is expanded.

V: TRBV28; J: TRBJ2-7; length: 12; size: NA; D: NA; CDR3: CASSLQAYEQYF; DNA: TGTGCCAGCAGTTTACAGGCCTACGAGCAGTACTTC
V: TRBV4-1; J: TRBJ2-2; length: 15; size: NA; D: NA; CDR3: CASSPGLRSTGELFF; DNA: TGCGCCAGCAGCCCGGGACTTAGGTCCACCGGGGAGCTGTTTTTT
V: TRBV5-1; J: TRBJ2-5; length: 15; size: NA; D: NA; CDR3: CASSRLDSSIETQYF; DNA: TGCGCCAGCAGCCGCCTGGACAGTTCCATAGAGACCCAGTACTTC
V: TRBV6-5; J: TRBJ1-1; length: 12; size: NA; D: NA; CDR3: CASSRGNTEAFF; DNA: TGTGCCAGCTCCCGGGGAAACACTGAAGCTTTCTTT
V: TRBV2; J: TRBJ1-4; length: 13; size: NA; D: NA; CDR3: CASTRYSNEKLFF; DNA: TGTGCCAGCACAAGATATAGTAATGAAAAACTGTTTTTT
V: TRBV28; J: TRBJ2-3; length: 11; size: NA; D: NA; CDR3: CASSWADTQYF; DNA: TGTGCCAGCAGTTGGGCAGATACGCAGTATTTT
V: TRBV2; J: TRBJ1-4; length: 15; size: few; D: NA; CDR3: CASSEYGRSNEKLFF; DNA: TGTGCCAGCAGTGAATACGGGCGGAGCAATGAAAAACTGTTTTTT
V: TRBV29-1; J: TRBJ2-2; length: 12; size: NA; D: NA; CDR3: CSVDRGSGELFF; DNA: TGCAGCGTTGACAGGGGTTCCGGGGAGCTGTTTTTT
V: TRBV5-6; J: TRBJ1-1; length: 14; size: NA; D: NA; CDR3: CASSLGTGNTEAFF; DNA: TGTGCCAGCAGCCTGGGGACGGGGAACACTGAAGCTTTCTTT
V: TRBV27; J: TRBJ1-5; length: 14; size: NA; D: TRBD1; CDR3: CASNGQGGNQPQHF; DNA: TGTGCCAGCAACGGACAGGGGGGCAATCAGCCCCAGCATTTT
V: TRBV6-5; J: TRBJ1-4; length: 14; size: NA; D: NA; CDR3: CASSSHPDAEKLFF; DNA: TGTGCCAGCAGTTCCCACCCTGATGCGGAAAAACTGTTTTTT
V: TRBV14; J: TRBJ2-7; length: 12; size: NA; D: NA; CDR3: CASSQDVYEQYF; DNA: TGTGCCAGCAGCCAAGATGTATACGAGCAGTACTTC
V: TRBV27; J: TRBJ1-3; length: 18; size: NA; D: NA; CDR3: CASSLRRQTASSGNTIYF; DNA: TGTGCCAGCAGTTTACGAAGACAGACCGCGAGCTCTGGAAACACCATATATTTT
V: TRBV27; J: TRBJ2-7; length: 16; size: NA; D: TRBD1; CDR3: CASSPPGQITTYEQYF; DNA: TGTGCCAGCAGTCCTCCGGGACAGATAACCACCTACGAGCAGTACTTC
V: TRBV7-2; J: TRBJ2-7; length: 14; size: NA; D: TRBD2; CDR3: CASSAGLVLFEQYF; DNA: TGTGCCAGCAGCGCCGGACTAGTTCTTTTCGAGCAGTACTTC
V: TRBV6-5; J: TRBJ2-2; length: 14; size: NA; D: NA; CDR3: CASSWTQNTGELFF; DNA: TGTGCCAGCTCTTGGACTCAGAACACCGGGGAGCTGTTTTTT
V: TRBV7-2; J: TRBJ1-2; length: 15; size: NA; D: TRBD1; CDR3: CASSLGGAGGGGYTF; DNA: TGTGCCAGCAGCTTAGGCGGGGCAGGGGGGGGTGGCTACACCTTC
V: TRBV5-1; J: TRBJ1-2; length: 12; size: NA; D: NA; CDR3: CASTPMQGLGTF; DNA: TGCGCCAGCACCCCCATGCAGGGACTAGGGACCTTC
V: TRBV19; J: TRBJ2-6; length: 16; size: NA; D: NA; CDR3: CASIKGVGPGANVLTF; DNA: TGTGCCAGTATCAAGGGGGTAGGCCCTGGGGCCAACGTCCTGACTTTC
V: TRBV15; J: TRBJ1-6; length: 12; size: NA; D: NA; CDR3: CATSEANSPLHF; DNA: TGTGCCACCAGCGAGGCTAATTCACCCCTCCACTTT
V: TRBV29-1; J: TRBJ2-5; length: 17; size: few; D: TRBD2; CDR3: CSVARVWSGSEGETQYF; DNA: TGCAGCGTGGCGAGGGTGTGGAGCGGGAGTGAGGGAGAGACCCAGTACTTC
V: TRBV10-3; J: TRBJ1-1; length: 17; size: NA; D: TRBD1; CDR3: CAISESGQGAGTTEAFF; DNA: TGTGCCATCAGTGAGTCGGGCCAGGGGGCGGGGACCACTGAAGCTTTCTTT
V: TRBV13; J: TRBJ2-5; length: 15; size: NA; D: NA; CDR3: CASSRTPTGVETQYF; DNA: TGTGCCAGCAGCCGGACACCCACGGGGGTAGAGACCCAGTACTTC
V: TRBV2; J: TRBJ2-2; length: 16; size: NA; D: NA; CDR3: CASRVTGKVNTGELFF; DNA: TGTGCCAGCAGAGTTACAGGGAAGGTAAACACCGGGGAGCTGTTTTTT
V: TRBV7-3; J: TRBJ1-4; length: 13; size: NA; D: NA; CDR3: CASSLTPGEKLFF; DNA: TGTGCCAGCAGCTTAACTCCCGGGGAAAAACTGTTTTTT
V: TRBV5-6; J: TRBJ2-6; length: 16; size: NA; D: NA; CDR3: CASSGQLSSGANVLTF; DNA: TGTGCCAGCAGTGGACAGTTAAGCTCTGGGGCCAACGTCCTGACTTTC
V: TRBV21-1; J: TRBJ2-3; length: 16; size: NA; D: NA; CDR3: CASSKVRSGLTDTQYF; DNA: TGTGCCAGCAGCAAAGTAAGGTCAGGGCTCACAGATACGCAGTATTTT